The rows below give T cell receptor beta chains drawn from one sample of a study of a mutant IDH1 vaccine in newly diagnosed glioma. Produced via immunoSEQ multiplex PCR; TCRdb's table is partial and in-frame only. Among about 43,000 clones listed, roughly 80% were seen once. The antigens these receptors bind are not known. The sample here was PBMCs, taken from a glioma patient whose treatment included an IDH1 peptide vaccine. These receptors all come from a woman in her late teens or twenties with glioma. Some clones in this sample may be carry-over from other donors' samples. CDR3s include the opening cysteine and the closing phenylalanine or tryptophan. The order of the fields is D gene, J gene, clone size, V gene, CDR3 DNA, CDR3 protein. The D gene is left open where the match is weak. Not every row has a clone size; where given, it reads once, few, many or a size class.

>.|TRBJ2-1|.|TRBV11-3
TGTGCCAGCAGCTCCCGGAGTAGCAAGAGCTCCTACAATGAGCAGTTCTTC
CASSSRSSKSSYNEQFF
>.|TRBJ2-7|.|TRBV7-8
TGTGCCAGCAGCTTAGGGGATACCCGGTACGAGCAGTACTTC
CASSLGDTRYEQYF
>.|TRBJ2-1|.|TRBV27
TGTGCCAGCAGTTTATCGGGATATTCCAATGAGCAGTTCTTC
CASSLSGYSNEQFF
>TRBD1|TRBJ1-2|.|TRBV4-1
TGCGCCAGCAGCCGCCGGGACAGCTATGGCTACACCTTC
CASSRRDSYGYTF
>.|TRBJ2-5|.|TRBV9
TGTGCCAGCACCACCGGGACTTCGTTTCAAGAGACCCAGTACTTC
CASTTGTSFQETQYF
>.|TRBJ2-7|.|TRBV4-3
TGCGCCAGCAGCGCGACCACGGGGGACGAGCAGTACTTC
CASSATTGDEQYF
>.|TRBJ1-3|once|TRBV4-3
TGCGCCAGCAGCCAAGATGCGGGGACGTCAGGAAACACCATATATTTT
CASSQDAGTSGNTIYF
>.|TRBJ2-3|.|TRBV13
TGTGCCAGCAGCGTGGACAGTGAACCCCCCCCAGATACGCAGTATTTT
CASSVDSEPPPDTQYF
>.|TRBJ1-2|once|TRBV7-9
TGTGCCAGCAGCTTAGACAGTTCGTCATATGGCTACACCTTC
CASSLDSSSYGYTF
>.|TRBJ1-1|few|TRBV2
TGTGCCAGAAGGCCCGGGGGCATGGAAGAAGCTTTCTTT
CARRPGGMEEAFF
>.|TRBJ2-2|.|TRBV14
TGTGCCAGCAGCCAAGCAAATACCAGGGACTGGGAGAACACCGGGGAGCTGTTTTTT
CASSQANTRDWENTGELFF
>TRBD1|TRBJ1-2|.|TRBV27
TGTGCCAGCAGATGGACAGGAGCCTTTAACTATGGCTACACCTTC
CASRWTGAFNYGYTF
>.|TRBJ1-5|.|TRBV5-8
TGTGCCAGCAGGCAGGGGAATAGCAATCAGCCCCAGCATTTT
CASRQGNSNQPQHF
>TRBD1|TRBJ2-7|.|TRBV28
TGTGCCAGCAGTTTTCTCCTAGGACAGGAGAACTACGAGCAGTACTTC
CASSFLLGQENYEQYF
>.|TRBJ2-4|.|TRBV21-1
TGTGCCAGCAGCAGATCGGGACAGGGGGCTTTAGTCAAAAACATTCAGTACTTC
CASSRSGQGALVKNIQYF
>.|TRBJ1-1|.|TRBV5-4
TGTGCCAGCAGCTTGGGGTGGGGGAGTACTGAAGCTTTCTTT
CASSLGWGSTEAFF
>TRBD1|TRBJ2-5|.|TRBV7-6
TGTGCCAGCAGCGTAATTCTGGGGACAGGGCAAGAGACCCAGTACTTC
CASSVILGTGQETQYF
>TRBD1|TRBJ1-1|few|TRBV9
TGTGCCAGCAGCGTTAACAGGGGGAGGAACACTGAAGCTTTCTTT
CASSVNRGRNTEAFF
>TRBD1|TRBJ2-7|.|TRBV4-2
TGTGCCAGCAGCCAAGGGACAGGGTTTTACGAGCAGTACTTC
CASSQGTGFYEQYF
>.|TRBJ2-7|once|TRBV21-1
TGTGCCAGCAGCAAAGCAAACCGAGACACAGGCTTGTACGAGCAGTACTTC
CASSKANRDTGLYEQYF
>TRBD2|TRBJ2-5|.|TRBV5-4
TGTGCCAGCAGTTCCCCGTTGGGGGGGGAGACCCAGTACTTC
CASSSPLGGETQYF
>.|TRBJ1-1|once|TRBV6-6
TGTGCCAGCTTAGGGTGGAACACTGAAGCTTTCTTT
CASLGWNTEAFF
>TRBD1|TRBJ2-7|.|TRBV29-1
TGCAGCGTTACCGGGACAGGGGGCGCCGAGCAGTACTTC
CSVTGTGGAEQYF
>TRBD1|TRBJ1-4|.|TRBV5-1
TGCGCCAGCAGCCCAGGGGGGTCAGGAGAAAAACTGTTTTTT
CASSPGGSGEKLFF
>.|TRBJ1-5|.|TRBV6-5
TGTGCCAGCAGAAGGGGGGGAGGTGATCAGCCCCAGCATTTT
CASRRGGGDQPQHF
>TRBD1|TRBJ1-1|once|TRBV4-1
TGCGCCAGCTCCGGGACAGGGAGTGAAGCTTTCTTT
CASSGTGSEAFF
>.|TRBJ1-1|.|TRBV2
TGTGCCAGCCCAGGGGAAGTTAACACTGAAGCTTTCTTT
CASPGEVNTEAFF
>.|TRBJ1-3|.|TRBV25-1
TGTGCCAGCAGCGTGACTCCTGGAAACACCATATATTTT
CASSVTPGNTIYF
>TRBD2|TRBJ2-1|.|TRBV5-1
TGCGCCAGCAGCTGGAATCCCGGGACTAGCGACAATGAGCAGTTCTTC
CASSWNPGTSDNEQFF
>TRBD1|TRBJ1-1|.|TRBV28
TGTGCCAGCAGTTTATCGGGGACAGGGTTGAACACTGAAGCTTTCTTT
CASSLSGTGLNTEAFF
>.|TRBJ2-4|.|TRBV6-6
TGTGCCAGCAGTTTTGAGGGCTTGGCCAAAAACATTCAGTACTTC
CASSFEGLAKNIQYF
>TRBD2|TRBJ2-5|.|TRBV29-1
TGCAGCACAAGACTAGCCGAGACCCAGTACTTC
CSTRLAETQYF
>TRBD1|TRBJ2-7|.|TRBV7-3
TGTGCCAGCAGCTTAAAGGGAAAGGGACAGGGGACCTCTCAGGTCTACGAGCAGTACTTC
CASSLKGKGQGTSQVYEQYF
>TRBD2|TRBJ2-1|.|TRBV10-1
TGCGCCAGCAGTGATCGCGTCCAGCGGGGAAACAATGAGCAGTTCTTC
CASSDRVQRGNNEQFF
>.|TRBJ2-5|.|TRBV7-7
TGTGCTAGCAGCTTGCGGGCGGCCCAAGAGACCCAGTACTTC
CASSLRAAQETQYF
>TRBD1|TRBJ1-1|few|TRBV27
TGTGCCAGCAGTGTCGAAGGGGGCCCCTGGGACACTGAAGCTTTCTTT
CASSVEGGPWDTEAFF
>TRBD1|TRBJ1-2|.|TRBV27
TGTGCCAGCAGTCCCTACCCCGGGACAGGGGGCGGCTACACCTTC
CASSPYPGTGGGYTF
>.|TRBJ1-5|.|TRBV28
TGTGCCAGCACGATGGGGCTCGTTCAGCCCCAGCATTTT
CASTMGLVQPQHF
>.|TRBJ2-5|once|TRBV6-5
TGTGCCAGCAGCCTCCGGGAGACCCAGTACTTC
CASSLRETQYF
>TRBD2|TRBJ2-1|.|TRBV7-9
TGTGCCAGCAGCTTAGGAATAGCGGGAAGAGAAAATGAGCAGTTCTTC
CASSLGIAGRENEQFF
>TRBD1|TRBJ2-4|.|TRBV6-1
TGTGCCAGCAGTGAAGCCAGGGGGCTGAACATTCAGTACTTC
CASSEARGLNIQYF
>.|TRBJ1-5|.|TRBV7-9
TGTGCCAGCAGCTTAGGGGCAAGTCAGCCCCAGCATTTT
CASSLGASQPQHF
>.|TRBJ2-5|.|TRBV5-1
TGCGCCAGCAGCGAACAGGCAGTTGAGACCCAGTACTTC
CASSEQAVETQYF
>.|TRBJ1-1|.|TRBV4-2
TGTGCCAGCAGCCAAGTTACAGACTTGAACACTGAAGCTTTCTTT
CASSQVTDLNTEAFF
>TRBD2|TRBJ2-7|.|TRBV5-1
TGCGCCAGCAGAACCGGACTAGCGGGGTACGAGCAGTACTTC
CASRTGLAGYEQYF
>.|TRBJ2-4|.|TRBV6-5
TGTGCCAGCAGGGGGGGGGCTGGTGCCAAAAACATTCAGTACTTC
CASRGGAGAKNIQYF
>TRBD1|TRBJ1-5|.|TRBV6-5
TGTGCCAGCAGTCGGGACAGAGGCAATCAGCCCCAGCATTTT
CASSRDRGNQPQHF
>.|TRBJ2-7|.|TRBV11-2
TGTGCCAGCAGCCGGAACGGGGGCTACGAGCAGTACTTC
CASSRNGGYEQYF
>TRBD1|TRBJ1-4|.|TRBV6-1
TGTGCCAGCATTGGACAGGCTGCAACTAATGAAAAACTGTTTTTT
CASIGQAATNEKLFF
>.|TRBJ2-7|.|TRBV4-3
TGCGCCAGCAGCCAAGATAAGGGGGGTCCCTCCTACGAGCAGTACTTC
CASSQDKGGPSYEQYF
>TRBD2|TRBJ2-3|.|TRBV4-3
TGCGCCAGCAGCCCCGCGGGACTAGCGGGGGCGGCAGATACGCAGTATTTT
CASSPAGLAGAADTQYF
>TRBD1|TRBJ2-5|.|TRBV30
TGTGCCCGCCGTGGGGCAGGGGGTCCGGAGACCCAGTACTTC
CARRGAGGPETQYF
>.|TRBJ2-1|.|TRBV29-1
TGCAGCGTTGTCCGGGTCCGGGACTCGGAGCAGTTCTTC
CSVVRVRDSEQFF
>.|TRBJ2-1|.|TRBV29-1
TGCAGCGTTCGGAGGAGGGCCAATGAGCAGTTCTTC
CSVRRRANEQFF
>TRBD2|TRBJ2-1|.|TRBV12-5
TGTGCTAGTGGCCTCGGCGCTAGCGGCTACAATGAGCAGTTCTTC
CASGLGASGYNEQFF
>.|TRBJ2-2|few|TRBV7-9
TGTGCCAGCAGCGCCTCAAATTGGGAGACCGGGGAGCTGTTTTTT
CASSASNWETGELFF
>TRBD2|TRBJ2-1|.|TRBV7-7
TGTGCCAGCAGCCCCAGACTAGCGGGGGGGCTTAACAATGAGCAGTTCTTC
CASSPRLAGGLNNEQFF
>.|TRBJ1-5|few|TRBV6-5
TGTGCCAGCAGTTACGGCGCAGGGCTCAATCAGCCCCAGCATTTT
CASSYGAGLNQPQHF
>.|TRBJ2-6|.|TRBV5-1
TGCGCCAGCAGCCTGGACAGTGCGTTTGGGGCCAACGTCCTGACTTTC
CASSLDSAFGANVLTF
>.|TRBJ1-2|.|TRBV19
TGTGCCAGTATGGGGAACTATGGCTACACCTTC
CASMGNYGYTF